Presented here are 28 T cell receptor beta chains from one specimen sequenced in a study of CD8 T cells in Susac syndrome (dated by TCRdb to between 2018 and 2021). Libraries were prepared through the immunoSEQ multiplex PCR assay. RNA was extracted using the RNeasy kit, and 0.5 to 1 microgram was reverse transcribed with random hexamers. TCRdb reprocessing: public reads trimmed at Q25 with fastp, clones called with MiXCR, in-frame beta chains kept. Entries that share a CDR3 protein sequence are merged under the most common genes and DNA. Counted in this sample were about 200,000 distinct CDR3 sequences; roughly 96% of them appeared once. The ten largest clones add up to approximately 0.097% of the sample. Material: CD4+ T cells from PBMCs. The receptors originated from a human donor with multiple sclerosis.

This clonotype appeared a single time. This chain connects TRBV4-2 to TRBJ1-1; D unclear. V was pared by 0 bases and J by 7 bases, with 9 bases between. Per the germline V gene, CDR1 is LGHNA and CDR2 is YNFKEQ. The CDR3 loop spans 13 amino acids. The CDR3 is CASSQDAGDEAFF. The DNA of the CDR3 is TGTGCCAGCAGCCAAGATGCCGGGGATGAAGCTTTCTTT.

The CDR3 DNA reads TGCAGCGTTGACTCCGGGACAGGGAATACTGAAGCTTTCTTT. It specifies CSVDSGTGNTEAFF. This chain links TRBV29-1 with TRBJ1-1; 9 bases line up with TRBD1. V lost 3 bases, J lost 5 bases, and 7 bases stayed unmatched. CDR3 size: 14 residues. CDR1 and CDR2 (germline): SQVTM, ANQGSEA. The full variable domain, its missing parts supplied by reference TRBV29-1 and TRBJ1-1, is SAVISQKPSRDICQRGTSLTIQCQVDSQVTMMFWYRQQPGQSLTLIATANQGSEATYESGFVIDKFPISRPNLTFSTLTVSNMSPEDSSIYLCSVDSGTGNTEAFFGQGTRLTVV.

DNA for the CDR3: TGTGCCACCAGTGACTCAGGGGCGGGGAGCACTGAAGCTTTCTTT. It yields the protein CATSDSGAGSTEAFF. The gene calls are TRBV24-1 and TRBJ1-1, with D possibly TRBD1 on 6 matching bases. Looked up from germline, CDR1 is KGHDR and CDR2 is SFDVKD. This CDR3 spans 15 amino acids. V lost 4 bases to trimming and J lost 4 bases, with 15 bases between them.

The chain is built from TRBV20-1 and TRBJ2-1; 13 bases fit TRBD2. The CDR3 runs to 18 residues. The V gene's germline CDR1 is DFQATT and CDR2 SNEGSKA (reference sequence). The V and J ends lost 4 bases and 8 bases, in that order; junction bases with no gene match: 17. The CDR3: CSATPPAGLAGVLDEQFF. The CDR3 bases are TGCAGTGCTACCCCCCCGGCAGGACTAGCGGGAGTCTTAGATGAGCAGTTCTTC.

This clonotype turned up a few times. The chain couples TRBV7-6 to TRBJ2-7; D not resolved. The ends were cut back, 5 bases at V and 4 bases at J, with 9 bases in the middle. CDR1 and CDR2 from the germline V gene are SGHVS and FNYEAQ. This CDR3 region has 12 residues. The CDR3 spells CASSNAGYEQYF. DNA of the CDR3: TGTGCCAGCAGCAATGCCGGTTACGAGCAGTACTTC.

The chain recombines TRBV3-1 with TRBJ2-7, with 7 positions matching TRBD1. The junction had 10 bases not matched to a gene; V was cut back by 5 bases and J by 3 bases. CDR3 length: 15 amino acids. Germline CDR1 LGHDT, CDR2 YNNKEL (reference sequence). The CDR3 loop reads CASSETGWALYEQYF. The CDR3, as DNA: TGTGCCAGCAGCGAGACAGGGTGGGCACTCTACGAGCAGTACTTC.

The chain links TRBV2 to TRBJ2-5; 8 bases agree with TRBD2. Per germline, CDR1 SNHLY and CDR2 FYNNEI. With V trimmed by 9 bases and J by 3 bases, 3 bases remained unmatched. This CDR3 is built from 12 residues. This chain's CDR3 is CARGTREETQYF. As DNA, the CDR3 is TGTGCCAGAGGGACTAGAGAAGAGACCCAGTACTTC.

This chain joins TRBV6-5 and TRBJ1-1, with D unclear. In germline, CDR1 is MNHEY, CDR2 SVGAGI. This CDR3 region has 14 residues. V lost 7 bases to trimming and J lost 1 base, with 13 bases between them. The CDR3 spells CASTARMGNTEAFF. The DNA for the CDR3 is TGTGCCAGCACCGCCCGGATGGGGAACACTGAAGCTTTCTTT.

The CDR3 loop reads CASSRSREGQEQFF. Written as DNA, the CDR3 is TGCGCCAGCAGCCGGAGCCGGGAGGGCCAAGAGCAGTTCTTC. The genes are TRBV4-1 and TRBJ2-1, with 8 bases that match TRBD2. CDR3 length: 14 amino acids. Germline V gene lookup returns CDR1 MGHRA and CDR2 YSYEKL. V lost 4 bases and J lost 10; bases outside the gene matches: 9.

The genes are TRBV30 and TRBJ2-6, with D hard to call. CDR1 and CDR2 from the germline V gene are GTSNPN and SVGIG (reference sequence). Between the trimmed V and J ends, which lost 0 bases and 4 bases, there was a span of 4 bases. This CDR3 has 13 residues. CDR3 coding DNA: TGTGCCTGGAGTGTACAAGGGGCCAACGTCCTGACTTTC. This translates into CAWSVQGANVLTF.

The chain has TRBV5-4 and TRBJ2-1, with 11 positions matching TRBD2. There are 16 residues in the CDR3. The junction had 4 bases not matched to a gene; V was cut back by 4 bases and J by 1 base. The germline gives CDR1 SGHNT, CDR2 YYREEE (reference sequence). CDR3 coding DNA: TGTGCCAGCAGCCCCGGGACTAGCGGATCCTACAATGAGCAGTTCTTC. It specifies CASSPGTSGSYNEQFF.

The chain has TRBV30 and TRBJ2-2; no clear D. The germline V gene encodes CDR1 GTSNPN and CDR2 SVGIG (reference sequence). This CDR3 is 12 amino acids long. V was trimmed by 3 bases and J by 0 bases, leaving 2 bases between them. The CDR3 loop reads CAWRPNTGELFF. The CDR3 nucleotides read TGTGCCTGGAGACCGAACACCGGGGAGCTGTTTTTT.

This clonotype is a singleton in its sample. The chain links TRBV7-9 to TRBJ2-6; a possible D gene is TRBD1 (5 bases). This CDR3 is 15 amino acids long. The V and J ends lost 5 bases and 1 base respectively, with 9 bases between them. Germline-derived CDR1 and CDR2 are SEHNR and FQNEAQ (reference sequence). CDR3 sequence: CASSGRDSGANVLTF. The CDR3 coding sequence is TGTGCCAGCAGCGGCAGGGATTCTGGGGCCAACGTCCTGACTTTC.

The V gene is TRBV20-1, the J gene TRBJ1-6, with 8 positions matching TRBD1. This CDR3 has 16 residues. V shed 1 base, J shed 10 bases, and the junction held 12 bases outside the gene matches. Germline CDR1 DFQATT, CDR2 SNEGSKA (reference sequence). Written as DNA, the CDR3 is TGCAGTGCTAGAGTTCAGACAGGGGATCCCCTCTCACCCCTCCACTTT. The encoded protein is CSARVQTGDPLSPLHF.

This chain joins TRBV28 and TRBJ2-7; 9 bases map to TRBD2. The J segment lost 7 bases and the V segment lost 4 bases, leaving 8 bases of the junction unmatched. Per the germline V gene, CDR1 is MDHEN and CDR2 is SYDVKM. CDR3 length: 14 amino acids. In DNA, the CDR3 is TGTGCCAGCAGTTCACCAGCGGGAGGTGGTGAGCAGTACTTC. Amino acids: CASSSPAGGGEQYF.

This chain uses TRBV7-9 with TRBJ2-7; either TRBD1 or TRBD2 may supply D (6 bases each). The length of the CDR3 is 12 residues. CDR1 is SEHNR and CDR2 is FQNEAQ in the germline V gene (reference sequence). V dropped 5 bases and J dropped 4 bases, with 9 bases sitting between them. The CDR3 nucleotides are TGTGCCAGCAGCAGAGGGGGGTACGAGCAGTACTTC. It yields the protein CASSRGGYEQYF.

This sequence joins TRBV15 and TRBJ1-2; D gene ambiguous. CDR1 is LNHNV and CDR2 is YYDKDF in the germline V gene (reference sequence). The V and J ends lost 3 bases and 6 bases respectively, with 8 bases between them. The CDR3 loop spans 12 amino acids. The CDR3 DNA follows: TGTGCCACCAGCAGCCTGACCGATGGCTACACCTTC. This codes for CATSSLTDGYTF.

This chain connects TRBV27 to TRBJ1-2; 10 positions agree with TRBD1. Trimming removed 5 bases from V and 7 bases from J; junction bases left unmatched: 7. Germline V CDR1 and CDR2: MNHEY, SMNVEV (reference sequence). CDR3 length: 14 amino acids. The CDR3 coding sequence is TGTGCCAGCAGTCGGGACAGGGGAATCGGTGGCTACACCTTC. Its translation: CASSRDRGIGGYTF.

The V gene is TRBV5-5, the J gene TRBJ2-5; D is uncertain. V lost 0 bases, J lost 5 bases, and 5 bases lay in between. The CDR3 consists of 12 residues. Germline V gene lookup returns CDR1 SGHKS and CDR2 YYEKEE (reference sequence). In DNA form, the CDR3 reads TGTGCCAGCAGCTTGGCCGTGGAGACCCAGTACTTC. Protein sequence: CASSLAVETQYF.

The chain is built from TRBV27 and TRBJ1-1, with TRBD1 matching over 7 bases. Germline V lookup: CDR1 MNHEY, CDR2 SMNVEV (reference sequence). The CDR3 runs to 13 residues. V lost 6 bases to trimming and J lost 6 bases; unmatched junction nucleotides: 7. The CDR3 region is CASRRDRAAEAFF. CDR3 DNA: TGTGCCAGCAGAAGAGACAGGGCGGCTGAAGCTTTCTTT.

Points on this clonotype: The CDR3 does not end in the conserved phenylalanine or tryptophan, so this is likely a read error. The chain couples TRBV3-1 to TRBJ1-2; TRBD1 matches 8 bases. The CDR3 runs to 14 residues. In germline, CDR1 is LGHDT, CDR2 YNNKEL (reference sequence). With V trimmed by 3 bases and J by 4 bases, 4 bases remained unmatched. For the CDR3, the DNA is TGTGCCAGCAGCCATTGGGACAGGCGCTATGGCTACACCTTG. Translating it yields CASSHWDRRYGYTL.

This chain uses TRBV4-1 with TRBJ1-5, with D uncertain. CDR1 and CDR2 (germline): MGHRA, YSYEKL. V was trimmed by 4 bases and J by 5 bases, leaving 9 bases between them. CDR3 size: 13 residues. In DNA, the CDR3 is TGCGCCAGCAGCCGGTGGAGGGATCAGCCCCAGCATTTT. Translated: CASSRWRDQPQHF.

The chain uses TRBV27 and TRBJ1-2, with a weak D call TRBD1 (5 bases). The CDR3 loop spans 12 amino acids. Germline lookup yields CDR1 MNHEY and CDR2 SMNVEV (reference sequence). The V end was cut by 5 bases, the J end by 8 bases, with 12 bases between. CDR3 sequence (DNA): TGTGCCAGCAGTCCGAGGGGCGGCGGCTACACCTTC. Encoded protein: CASSPRGGGYTF.

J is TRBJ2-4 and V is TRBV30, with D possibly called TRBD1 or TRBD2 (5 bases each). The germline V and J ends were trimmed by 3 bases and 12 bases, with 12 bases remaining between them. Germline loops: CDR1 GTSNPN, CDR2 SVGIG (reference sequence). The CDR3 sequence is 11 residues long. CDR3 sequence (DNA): TGTGCCTGGAGCCTGGGACGTGATCAGTACTTC. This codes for CAWSLGRDQYF.

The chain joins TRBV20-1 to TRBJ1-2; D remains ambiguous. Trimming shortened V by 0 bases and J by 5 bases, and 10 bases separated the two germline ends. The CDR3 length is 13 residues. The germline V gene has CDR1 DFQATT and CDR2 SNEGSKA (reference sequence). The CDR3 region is CSARDFRGYGYTF. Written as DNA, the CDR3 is TGCAGTGCTAGAGACTTCCGGGGTTATGGCTACACCTTC.

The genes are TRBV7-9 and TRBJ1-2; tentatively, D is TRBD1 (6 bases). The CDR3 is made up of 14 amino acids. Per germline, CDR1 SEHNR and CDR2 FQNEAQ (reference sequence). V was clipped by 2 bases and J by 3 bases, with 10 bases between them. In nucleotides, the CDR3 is TGTGCCAGCAGCTTAACAGGGATTTACTATGGCTACACCTTC. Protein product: CASSLTGIYYGYTF.

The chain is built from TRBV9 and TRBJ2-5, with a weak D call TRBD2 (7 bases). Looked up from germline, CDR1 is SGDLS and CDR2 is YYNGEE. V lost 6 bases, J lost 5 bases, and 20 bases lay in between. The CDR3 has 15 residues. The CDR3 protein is CASTSGGAGSETQYF. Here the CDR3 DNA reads TGTGCCAGCACTTCGGGGGGCGCCGGCTCGGAGACCCAGTACTTC.

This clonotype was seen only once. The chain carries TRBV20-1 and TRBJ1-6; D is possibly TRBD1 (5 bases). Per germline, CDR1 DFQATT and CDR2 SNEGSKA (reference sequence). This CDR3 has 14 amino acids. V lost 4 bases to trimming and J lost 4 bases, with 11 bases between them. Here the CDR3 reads CSAIGWGYNSPLHF. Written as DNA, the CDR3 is TGCAGTGCTATTGGCTGGGGGTATAATTCACCCCTCCACTTT.